This entry lists 3 T cell receptor beta chains sequenced from one sample in a study of T-cell memory formation after mild COVID-19. Using its own MiXCR run on the 5' RACE reads, TCRdb lists one record per CDR3 protein. This sample has roughly 510,000 distinct CDR3 sequences, with roughly 17% found just once. Sequenced input: PBMCs or a T cell subset sorted from them (not recorded which). These receptors all come from an adult woman who had mild COVID-19 (a few samples of this study predate the infection). Cell type and time point are not known.

The chain has TRBV14 and TRBJ2-3, with a possible D match to TRBD2 (6 bases). V dropped 2 bases and J dropped 5 bases, with 14 bases sitting between them. There are 15 residues in the CDR3. Germline assignment: CDR1 SGHDN and CDR2 FVKESK. The CDR3, as DNA: TGTGCCAGCAGCCAAACCGGGGGACGGGGAGATACGCAGTATTTT. It specifies CASSQTGGRGDTQYF.

This clonotype was detected only a few times. The CDR3 loop reads CASSVSGTPMATGELFF. The CDR3 coding sequence is TGTGCCAGCAGTGTAAGTGGGACGCCCATGGCCACCGGGGAGCTGTTTTTT. V usage is TRBV6-4 and J usage is TRBJ2-2; D may correspond to TRBD1 or TRBD2 (5 bases each). The CDR3 covers 17 residues. The V end lost 4 bases, the J end lost 4 bases, and 19 bases lay between the germline ends. The germline CDR1 and CDR2 sequences are MRHNA and SNTAGT.

This chain joins TRBV6-1 and TRBJ1-1, with D maybe TRBD1 (5 bases). CDR1 and CDR2 (germline): MNHNS, SASEGT. CDR3 size: 14 residues. V was trimmed by 3 bases and J by 4 bases, leaving 12 bases between them. CDR3 in DNA: TGTGCCAGCAGTGATACAGCGGGGGGCACTGAAGCTTTCTTT. This codes for CASSDTAGGTEAFF.